This TCR beta chain was captured by sequencing in a study of CD8 T cells in Susac syndrome. Healthy donors formed controls matched for age and sex. RNA totalling roughly 0.45 to 1 ug underwent reverse transcription with random hexamers. In TCRdb, the immunoSEQ multiplex PCR reads were re-called with MiXCR into one record per CDR3 protein. This table holds over 95,000 distinct CDR3 sequences, 80% to 95% found once. The V segment lost 0 bases and the J segment 2 bases; nucleotides outside the gene matches: 10. CDR3 length: 17 residues. CDR1 is GTSNPN and CDR2 is SVGIG in the germline V gene (reference sequence).

The TCR was taken from a human donor in good health. The specimen was CD4+ T cells from PBMCs. The V call is TRBV30, the J call TRBJ2-1; 7 nucleotides agree with TRBD1. CDR3 nucleotide sequence: TGTGCCTGGAGTGTACAGACCAGACAGGGCCCCTACAATGAGCAGTTCTTC. Residues: CAWSVQTRQGPYNEQFF.